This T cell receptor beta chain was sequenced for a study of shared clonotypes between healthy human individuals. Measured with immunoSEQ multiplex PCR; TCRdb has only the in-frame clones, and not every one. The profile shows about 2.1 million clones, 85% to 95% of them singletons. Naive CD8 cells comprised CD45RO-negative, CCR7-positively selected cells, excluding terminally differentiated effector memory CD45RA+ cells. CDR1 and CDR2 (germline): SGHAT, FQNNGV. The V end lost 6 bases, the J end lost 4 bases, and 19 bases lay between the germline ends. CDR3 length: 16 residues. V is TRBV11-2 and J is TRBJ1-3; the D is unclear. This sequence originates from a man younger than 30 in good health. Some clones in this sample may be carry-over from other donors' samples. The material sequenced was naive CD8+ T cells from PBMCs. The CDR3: CASSHFPGELGNTIYF. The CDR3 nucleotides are TGTGCCAGCAGTCATTTCCCCGGGGAGTTGGGAAACACCATATATTTT. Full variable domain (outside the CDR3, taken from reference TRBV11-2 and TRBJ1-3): EAGVAQSPRYKIIEKRQSVAFWCNPISGHATLYWYQQILGQGPKLLIQFQNNGVVDDSQLPKDRFSAERLKGVDSTLKIQPAKLEDSAVYLCASSHFPGELGNTIYFGEGSWLTVV.